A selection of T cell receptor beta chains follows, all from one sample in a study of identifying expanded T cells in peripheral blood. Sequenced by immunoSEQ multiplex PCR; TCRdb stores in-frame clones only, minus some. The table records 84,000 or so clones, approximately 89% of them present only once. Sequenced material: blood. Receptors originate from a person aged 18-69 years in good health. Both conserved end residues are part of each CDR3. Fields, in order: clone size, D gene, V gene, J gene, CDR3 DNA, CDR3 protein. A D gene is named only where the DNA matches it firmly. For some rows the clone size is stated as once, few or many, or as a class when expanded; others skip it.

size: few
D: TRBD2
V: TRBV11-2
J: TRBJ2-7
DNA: TGTGCCAGCAGCTTGGGACTAGCGGGGTACGAGCAGTACTTC
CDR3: CASSLGLAGYEQYF

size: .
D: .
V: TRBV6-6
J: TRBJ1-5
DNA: TGTGCCAGCACCTACGTCCGCAATCAGCCCCAGCATTTT
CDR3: CASTYVRNQPQHF

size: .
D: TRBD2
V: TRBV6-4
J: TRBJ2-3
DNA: TGTGCCAGCAGTCCTAGCGGAGGAGGTAGCACAGATACGCAGTATTTT
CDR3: CASSPSGGGSTDTQYF

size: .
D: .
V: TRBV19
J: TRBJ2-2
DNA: TGTGCCAGTAGTATAGACTCGGGAACCGGGGAGCTGTTTTTT
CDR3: CASSIDSGTGELFF

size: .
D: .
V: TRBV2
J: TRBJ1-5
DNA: TGTGCCAGCAGTGCTAGTGGTTCACGGCCCCAGCATTTT
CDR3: CASSASGSRPQHF

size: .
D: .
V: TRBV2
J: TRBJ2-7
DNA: TGTGCCAGCCTTAAATGGCTGAGCGGGTCCTCCTACGAGCAGTACTTC
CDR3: CASLKWLSGSSYEQYF

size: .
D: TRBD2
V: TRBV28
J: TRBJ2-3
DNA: TGTGCCAGCATAGGGGGACTAGCGTCGGATACGCAGTATTTT
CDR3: CASIGGLASDTQYF

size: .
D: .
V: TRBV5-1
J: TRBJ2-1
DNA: TGCGCCAGCAGCTTGGTGGGGACCACGAATGAGCAGTTCTTC
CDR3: CASSLVGTTNEQFF

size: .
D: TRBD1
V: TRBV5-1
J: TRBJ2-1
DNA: TGCGCCAGCAGCGATAGGACAGGGTTAAATGAGCAGTTCTTC
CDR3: CASSDRTGLNEQFF

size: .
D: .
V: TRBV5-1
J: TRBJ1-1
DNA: TGCGCCAGCAGCTTGTTAGAGTTGAACACTGAAGCTTTCTTT
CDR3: CASSLLELNTEAFF

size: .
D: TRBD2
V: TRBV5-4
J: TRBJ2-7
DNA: TGTGCCAGCAGCTTTATAGCGGGGGCCTACGAGCAGTACTTC
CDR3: CASSFIAGAYEQYF

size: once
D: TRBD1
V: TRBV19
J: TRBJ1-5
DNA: TGTGCCAGTACCCTTCGGACAGGGAAGGACCAGCCCCAGCATTTT
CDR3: CASTLRTGKDQPQHF

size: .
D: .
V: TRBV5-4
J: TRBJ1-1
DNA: TGTGCCAGCAGCCACGACTGGCAGTTCACTGAAGCTTTCTTT
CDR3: CASSHDWQFTEAFF

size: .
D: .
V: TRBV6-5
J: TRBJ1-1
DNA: TGTGCCAGCAGTGAACGGAACACTGAAGCTTTCTTT
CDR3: CASSERNTEAFF

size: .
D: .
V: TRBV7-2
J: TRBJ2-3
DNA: TGTGCCAGCAGCCCAACCAGCACAGATACGCAGTATTTT
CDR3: CASSPTSTDTQYF

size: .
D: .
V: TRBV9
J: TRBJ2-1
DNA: TGTGCCAGCAGCGTAGGGACAGTCCCCAATGAGCAGTTCTTC
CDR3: CASSVGTVPNEQFF

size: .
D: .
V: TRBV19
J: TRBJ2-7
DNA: TGTGCCAGTAGTCCCAAAGGCCCCCTACGCGAGCAGTACTTC
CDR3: CASSPKGPLREQYF

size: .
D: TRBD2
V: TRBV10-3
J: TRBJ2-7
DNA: TGTGCCATCAGTGCCCTTGGGACTAGCGGGAGCGTCTACGAGCAGTACTTC
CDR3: CAISALGTSGSVYEQYF

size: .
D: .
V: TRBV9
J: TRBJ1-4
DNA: TGTGCCAGCAGCGCTAGAGGAGCAACTAATGAAAAACTGTTTTTT
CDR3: CASSARGATNEKLFF

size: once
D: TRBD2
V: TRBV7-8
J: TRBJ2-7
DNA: TGTGCCAGCAGCCTAACCTGGACTAGCGGGGGGGCGTTTGTATACGAGCAGTACTTC
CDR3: CASSLTWTSGGAFVYEQYF

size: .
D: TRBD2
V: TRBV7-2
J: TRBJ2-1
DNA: TGTGCCAGCAGCTGGGGGACTAGCGACTACAATGAGCAGTTCTTC
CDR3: CASSWGTSDYNEQFF

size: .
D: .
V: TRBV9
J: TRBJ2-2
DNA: TGTGCCAGCAGCGTGGTGGGGCTCACCGGGGAGCTGTTTTTT
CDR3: CASSVVGLTGELFF

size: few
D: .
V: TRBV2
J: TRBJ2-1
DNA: TGTGCCAGCAGTGTGGTGGGCCATGAGCAGTTCTTC
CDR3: CASSVVGHEQFF

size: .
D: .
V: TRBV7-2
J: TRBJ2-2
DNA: TGTGCCAGCAGCCCGACTCGGGGCGGGGAGCTGTTTTTT
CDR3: CASSPTRGGELFF

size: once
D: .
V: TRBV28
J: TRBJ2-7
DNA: TGTGCCAGCATCCTAACGAGGGGCCACTACGAGCAGTACTTC
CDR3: CASILTRGHYEQYF

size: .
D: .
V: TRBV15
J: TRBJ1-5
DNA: TGTGCCACCAGCAGACAGAGCAATCAGCCCCAGCATTTT
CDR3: CATSRQSNQPQHF

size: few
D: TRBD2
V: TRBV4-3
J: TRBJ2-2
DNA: TGCGCCAGCAGCCAAAAGCGGGGTAGCACCGGGGAGCTGTTTTTT
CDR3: CASSQKRGSTGELFF

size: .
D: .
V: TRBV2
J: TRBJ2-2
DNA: TGTGCCAGCTCCGGGACAACGAACACCGGGGAGCTGTTTTTT
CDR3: CASSGTTNTGELFF

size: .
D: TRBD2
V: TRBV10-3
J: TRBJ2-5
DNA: TGTGCCATCAGTGAAGTAGCGGGGAACCAAGAGACCCAGTACTTC
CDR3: CAISEVAGNQETQYF

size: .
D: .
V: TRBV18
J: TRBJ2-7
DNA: TGTGCCAGCTCACAGGAGACAGAGCAGTACTTC
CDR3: CASSQETEQYF

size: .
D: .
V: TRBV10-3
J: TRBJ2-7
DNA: TGTGCCATCAGTGAAATCGCAGGGGACTCCTACGAGCAGTACTTC
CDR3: CAISEIAGDSYEQYF

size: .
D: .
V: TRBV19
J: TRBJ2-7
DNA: TGTGCCAGTAGTTTCGGGGGAAACTACGAGCAGTACTTC
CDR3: CASSFGGNYEQYF

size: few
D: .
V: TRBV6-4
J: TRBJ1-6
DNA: TGTGCCAGCAGTGCGAGGGAAGGGAGTTCACCCCTCCACTTT
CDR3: CASSAREGSSPLHF

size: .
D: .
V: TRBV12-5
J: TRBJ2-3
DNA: TGTGCTAGTGGTTTTTCGGGGTTTCCAGATACGCAGTATTTT
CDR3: CASGFSGFPDTQYF

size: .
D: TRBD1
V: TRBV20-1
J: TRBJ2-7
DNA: TGCAGTGCTCCGACAGGGAACTTC
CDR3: CSAPTGNF

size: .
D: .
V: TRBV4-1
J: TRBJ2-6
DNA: TGCGCCAGCAGCCAAGGGTCCGCTGGGGCCAACGTCCTGACTTTC
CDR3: CASSQGSAGANVLTF

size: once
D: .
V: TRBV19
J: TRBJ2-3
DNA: TGTGCCAGTAGTAGGGTCCTCTACACAGATACGCAGTATTTT
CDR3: CASSRVLYTDTQYF

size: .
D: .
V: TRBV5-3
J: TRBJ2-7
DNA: TGTGCCAGCAGCCTCCGGGGCGAGCAGTACTTC
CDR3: CASSLRGEQYF

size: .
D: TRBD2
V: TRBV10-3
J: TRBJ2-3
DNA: TGTGCCACCGAACCGGGACTAGCGGGCACAGATACGCAGTATTTT
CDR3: CATEPGLAGTDTQYF

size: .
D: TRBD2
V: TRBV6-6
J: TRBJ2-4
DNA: TGTGCCAGCAGCTGGGGACTAGCGGGGGGCAAAAACATTCAGTACTTC
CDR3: CASSWGLAGGKNIQYF

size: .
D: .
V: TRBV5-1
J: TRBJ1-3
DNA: TGCGCCAGCAGCTTGGCCTCCCAGGGAACTGGAAACACCATATATTTT
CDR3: CASSLASQGTGNTIYF

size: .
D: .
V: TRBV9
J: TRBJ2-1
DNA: TGTGCCAGCAGCCTGCAAGCTAGCGCCTACAATGAGCAGTTCTTC
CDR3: CASSLQASAYNEQFF